This passage covers 18 T cell receptor beta chains from one sample sequenced in a study of T cells in Graves' hyperthyroidism and ophthalmopathy (dated by TCRdb to the late 2010s). Libraries were made using multiplex PCR. Reads for this sample came from an Illumina HiSeq 2000. TCR beta CDR3 regions were amplified from RNA transcripts. The TCR CDR3 was subjected to a first round of RT-PCR using the HTBI primer set and the Qiagen OneStep RT-PCR kit. TCRdb reworked the public reads: Q25 trimming with fastp, MiXCR clone assembly, productive beta chains retained. One record per CDR3 amino acid sequence lists the most common genes and DNA. Within this sample are 660,000 or so distinct CDR3 sequences, with 45% of them counted one time only. Jointly, the top ten make up under 8.5% of the sample. The sample comprised peripheral blood or thyroid tissue (not recorded which). Receptor source: an adult man with Graves' disease, either hyperthyroidism or ophthalmopathy (not recorded which).

At least ten counts were recorded for this clonotype. The chain carries TRBV7-8 and TRBJ1-2; D is unresolved. V was trimmed by 1 base and J by 2 bases, leaving 8 bases between them. The CDR3 contains 14 residues. Germline V gene lookup returns CDR1 SGHVS and CDR2 FQNEAQ. CDR3 sequence: CASSLVTRNYGYTF. CDR3 coding DNA: TGTGCCAGCAGCTTAGTTACGCGGAACTATGGCTACACCTTC. Full variable domain (missing parts from reference TRBV7-8 and TRBJ1-2): GAGVSQSPRYKVAKRGQDVALRCDPISGHVSLFWYQQALGQGPEFLTYFQNEAQLDKSGLPSDRFFAERPEGSVSTLKIQRTQQEDSAVYLCASSLVTRNYGYTFGSGTRLTVV.

As for this clonotype: One end of the junction varies from germline; a read error may be responsible. The chain has TRBV5-1 and TRBJ1-4; the D is unclear. Germline lookup yields CDR1 SGHRS and CDR2 YFSETQ. This CDR3 contains 13 residues. The CDR3 loop reads CASSLATNEKLLF. In DNA form, the CDR3 reads TGCGCCAGCAGCTTGGCAACTAATGAAAAACTGCTTTTT.

This clonotype was counted between two and nine times. The rearrangement joins TRBV7-6 to TRBJ1-4, with D possibly matching TRBD1 (5 bases). Germline values: CDR1 SGHVS, CDR2 FNYEAQ. CDR3 length: 16 residues. V lost 1 base to trimming and J lost 3 bases, with 12 bases between them. The CDR3 sequence: CASSLGSVGANEKLFF. The CDR3 nucleotides read TGTGCCAGCAGCTTAGGATCGGTAGGGGCTAATGAAAAACTGTTTTTT.

This clonotype was seen a few times. This rearrangement joins TRBV7-2 to TRBJ1-3; D gene ambiguous. The CDR3 has 14 amino acids. The germline gives CDR1 SGHTA, CDR2 FQGNSA. The ends were cut back, 5 bases at V and 1 base at J, with 9 bases in the middle. The CDR3 protein is CASSVATSGNTIYF. CDR3 nucleotides: TGTGCCAGCAGCGTCGCGACGTCTGGAAACACCATATATTTT.

There are a few counts of this clonotype. The rearrangement joins TRBV29-1 to TRBJ1-2; D is perhaps TRBD1 (5 bases). The ends were cut back, 7 bases at V and 7 bases at J, with 25 bases in the middle. The CDR3 runs to 15 residues. Germline V gives CDR1 SQVTM, CDR2 ANQGSEA. As DNA, the CDR3 is TGCAGCGCCGATCGTTCGGCGCCCAGGGAGGGTGGCTACACCTTC. Translating gives CSADRSAPREGGYTF.

There are many counts of this clonotype. The chain employs TRBV25-1 and TRBJ1-5; D is perhaps TRBD1 (5 bases). The V gene lost 3 bases and the J gene lost 5 bases, with 5 bases spanning the gap. Germline V lookup: CDR1 MGHDK, CDR2 SYGVNS. This CDR3 spans 12 amino acids. The chain's CDR3 is CASSDRDQPQHF. CDR3 sequence (DNA): TGTGCCAGCAGTGACAGGGATCAGCCCCAGCATTTT.

This clonotype was counted ten times or more. The V and J genes are TRBV5-8 and TRBJ1-3; TRBD1 is a possible D gene (5 bases). Germline V gives CDR1 SGHTS, CDR2 YDEGEE. The CDR3 is made up of 15 amino acids. V lost 6 bases and J lost 0, with 13 bases in between. The CDR3 coding sequence is TGTGCCAGCACCCTGACAGCCGTCTCTGGAAACACCATATATTTT. This gives the protein CASTLTAVSGNTIYF. Looking up the rest from reference TRBV5-8 and TRBJ1-3 gives the full variable domain: EAGVTQSPTHLIKTRGQQATLRCSPISGHTSVYWYQQALGLGLQFLLWYDEGEERNRGNFPPRFSGRQFPNYSSELNVNALELEDSALYLCASTLTAVSGNTIYFGEGSWLTVV.

This clonotype was counted ten times or more. The rearrangement links TRBV25-1 to TRBJ1-1; 9 bases are a match to TRBD1. This CDR3 is built from 16 residues. Germline-derived CDR1 and CDR2 are MGHDK and SYGVNS. The V gene end was trimmed by 1 base and the J gene end by 5 bases; junction bases not matched to a gene: 8. CDR3 bases: TGTGCCAGCAGTGAATTAAGGACAGGGGAAGGGACTGAAGCTTTCTTT. Translated: CASSELRTGEGTEAFF.

CDR3 in amino acids: CSAHGAASQETQYF. CDR3 in DNA: TGCAGTGCTCACGGGGCGGCGAGCCAAGAGACCCAGTACTTC. This chain connects TRBV20-1 to TRBJ2-5; D is possibly TRBD1 or TRBD2 (5 bases each). Germline CDR1 DFQATT, CDR2 SNEGSKA (reference sequence). V was trimmed by 5 bases and J by 1 base, leaving 14 bases between them. CDR3 length: 14 residues.

This clonotype turned up a few times. This sequence joins TRBV19 and TRBJ1-1; tentative D call: TRBD1 (6 bases). Germline CDR1 LNHDA, CDR2 SQIVND (reference sequence). V was clipped by 10 bases and J by 1 base, with 7 bases between them. The CDR3 loop spans 11 amino acids. This chain's CDR3 is CATDRNTEAFF. The CDR3 DNA is TGTGCCACGGACAGGAACACTGAAGCTTTCTTT.

This clonotype has a count of ten or more. A junction boundary mismatches the germline segment, possibly from a read error. The CDR3: CASSQDGTAQETQYF. CDR3 in DNA: TGTGCCAGCAGCCAAGACGGGACTGCCCAAGAGACCCAGTACTTC. The chain uses TRBV5-1 and TRBJ2-5; TRBD2 is a possible D gene (6 bases). CDR3 length: 15 residues. CDR1 and CDR2 from the germline V gene are SGHRS and YFSETQ. The entire variable domain, with the rest obtained from reference TRBV5-1 and TRBJ2-5, is as follows: KAGVTQTPRYLIKTRGQQVTLSCSPISGHRSVSWYQQTPGQGLQFLFEYFSETQRNKGNFPGRFSGRQFSNSRSEMNVSTLELGDSALYLCASSQDGTAQETQYFGPGTRLLVL.

The sample holds many counts of this clonotype. V is TRBV29-1 and J is TRBJ1-1; D is uncertain. V shed 4 bases and J shed 2 bases, with 11 bases lying between them. The CDR3 spans 13 residues. From germline, CDR1 is SQVTM and CDR2 ANQGSEA. The CDR3 reads CSVAVRGNTEAFF. The DNA of the CDR3 is TGCAGCGTTGCAGTTCGGGGAAACACTGAAGCTTTCTTT.

In this sample, this clonotype turned up a few times. This rearrangement joins TRBV6-6 to TRBJ2-6; a weak D match, TRBD1 (6 bases). CDR3 length: 19 residues. With 6 bases removed from V and 4 bases from J, the gap between germline ends came to 25 bases. Germline V gene data show CDR1 as MNHNY and CDR2 as SVGAGI (reference sequence). The CDR3 sequence is CASSPTRTGSSSGANVLTF. CDR3 bases: TGTGCCAGCAGCCCGACCCGAACAGGGTCAAGCTCCGGGGCCAACGTCCTGACTTTC.

This clonotype was picked up many times. The chain is built from TRBV6-5 and TRBJ1-1; D gene unclear. The germline V and J ends were trimmed by 0 bases and 11 bases, with 13 bases remaining between them. Germline CDR1 reads MNHEY; CDR2 reads SVGAGI. The CDR3 loop spans 13 amino acids. This CDR3 reads CASSYSGDREAFF. CDR3 nucleotide sequence: TGTGCCAGCAGTTACTCCGGGGATCGTGAGGCTTTCTTT.

This clonotype has just a few counts. The chain employs TRBV9 and TRBJ1-6; 10 nucleotides agree with TRBD1. V shed 4 bases, J shed 7 bases, and the junction held 8 bases outside the gene matches. This CDR3 has 16 residues. Germline lookup yields CDR1 SGDLS and CDR2 YYNGEE. CDR3 residues: CASSSRGTGVNSPLHF. The CDR3, as DNA: TGTGCCAGCAGCTCCAGAGGGACAGGGGTAAATTCACCCCTCCACTTT.

The chain is built from TRBV12-3 or TRBV12-4 and TRBJ1-2, with unresolved D. V was clipped by 5 bases and J by 6 bases, with 13 bases between them. This CDR3 is 13 amino acids long. For the CDR3, the DNA is TGTGCCAGCAGTAGACGAGGGAGGGATGGCTACACCTTC. It is translated as CASSRRGRDGYTF.

CDR3 region: CASSLNDYGYTF. CDR3 nucleotides: TGTGCCAGCAGTTTAAATGACTATGGCTACACCTTC. The genes are TRBV6-6 and TRBJ1-2, with D hard to call. The V and J ends lost 4 bases and 3 bases respectively, with 6 bases between them. This CDR3 spans 12 amino acids. Germline lookup yields CDR1 MNHNY and CDR2 SVGAGI (reference sequence).

The chain combines TRBV7-2 with TRBJ1-1; 9 nucleotides match TRBD1. Germline CDR1 reads SGHTA; CDR2 reads FQGNSA. With V trimmed by 9 bases and J by 10 bases, 15 bases remained unmatched. CDR3 size: 14 residues. CDR3 nucleotides: TGTGCCAGTAGTATTCTCCCGACAGGGGGAAGAGCTTTCTTT. It is translated as CASSILPTGGRAFF.